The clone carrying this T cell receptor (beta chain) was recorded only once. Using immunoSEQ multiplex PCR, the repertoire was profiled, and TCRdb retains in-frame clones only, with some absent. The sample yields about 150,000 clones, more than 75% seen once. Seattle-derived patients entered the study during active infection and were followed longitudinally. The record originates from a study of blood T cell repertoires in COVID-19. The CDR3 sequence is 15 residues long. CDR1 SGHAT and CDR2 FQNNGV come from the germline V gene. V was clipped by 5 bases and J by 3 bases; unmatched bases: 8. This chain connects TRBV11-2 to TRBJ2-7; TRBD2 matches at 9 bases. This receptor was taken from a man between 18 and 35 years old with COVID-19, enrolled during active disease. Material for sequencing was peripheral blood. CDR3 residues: CASSQSASGDYEQYF. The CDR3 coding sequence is TGTGCCAGCAGCCAGAGCGCTAGCGGGGACTACGAGCAGTACTTC.